One sample yielded the 13 T cell receptor beta chains listed below, sequenced in a study of coeliac disease. The assay was immunoSEQ multiplex PCR, and TCRdb's table has in-frame clones only and misses some. In the table there are 4,000 to 4,500 clones, around 60% of which are singletons. Material for sequencing was lymphocytes from the gut lamina propria. These receptors all stem from a woman between 25 and 40 years old without celiac disease.

The genes are TRBV7-6 and TRBJ1-2; no definite D call. The CDR3 runs to 13 residues. Trimming removed 1 base from V and 7 bases from J, with 10 bases in between. Germline CDR1 reads SGHVS; CDR2 reads FNYEAQ. The CDR3 region is CASSLGPTGGYTF. The CDR3 bases are TGTGCCAGCAGCTTAGGACCTACGGGTGGCTACACCTTC.

This clone was seen a handful of times. The chain is built from TRBV19 and TRBJ1-6; D gene uncertain. Germline V lookup: CDR1 LNHDA, CDR2 SQIVND (reference sequence). This CDR3 has 15 residues. Deletions cut 3 bases from V and 7 bases from J, with 13 bases between. CDR3 in DNA: TGTGCCAGTAGTATGGGAGGTCATATCAATTCACCCCTCCACTTT. This sequence encodes CASSMGGHINSPLHF.

This clone has a handful of counts. In DNA form, the CDR3 reads TGTGCCAGCAGCCCCGGGGTCGGGGACACCGGGGAGCTGTTTTTT. It codes for CASSPGVGDTGELFF. This chain links TRBV7-9 with TRBJ2-2, with TRBD2 as a possible D gene (5 bases). The CDR3 covers 15 residues. The V and J ends lost 5 bases and 3 bases respectively, with 13 bases between them. The germline CDR1 and CDR2 sequences are SEHNR and FQNEAQ (reference sequence).

This clone showed up just a few times. The rearrangement links TRBV6-6 to TRBJ2-5; TRBD1 agrees at 8 bases. The V and J ends lost 2 bases and 2 bases, in that order; junction bases with no gene match: 7. The CDR3 length is 16 residues. Germline CDR1 and CDR2: MNHNY and SVGAGI (reference sequence). The CDR3 loop reads CASSYPTGTGQETQYF. In nucleotides, the CDR3 is TGTGCCAGCAGTTACCCAACCGGGACAGGACAAGAGACCCAGTACTTC.

The chain uses TRBV7-9 and TRBJ1-2, with 8 bases aligning to TRBD1. The CDR3 contains 15 residues. Germline CDR1 reads SEHNR; CDR2 reads FQNEAQ (reference sequence). The J segment lost 8 bases and the V segment lost 4 bases, leaving 12 bases of the junction unmatched. The CDR3 here is CASSYPSTDRVGYTF. For the CDR3, the DNA is TGTGCCAGCAGCTATCCAAGCACGGACAGGGTAGGCTACACCTTC.

V is TRBV14 and J is TRBJ2-7, with D unclear. The V end lost 5 bases, the J end lost 3 bases, and 11 bases lay between the germline ends. The CDR3 contains 13 residues. Germline V gene data show CDR1 as SGHDN and CDR2 as FVKESK. The CDR3 DNA reads TGTGCCAGCAGCGGTTGGGCAAACTACGAGCAGTACTTC. It specifies CASSGWANYEQYF.

This rearrangement joins TRBV11-2 to TRBJ1-3; 10 bases fit TRBD1. CDR3 size: 16 residues. V trimming: 4 bases; J trimming: 4 bases; junction bases outside the gene matches: 7. In germline, CDR1 is SGHAT, CDR2 FQNNGV. The CDR3 here is CASSYPTGGLGNTIYF. The CDR3 coding sequence is TGTGCCAGCAGCTATCCGACAGGGGGCTTAGGAAACACCATATATTTT.

A single count supports this clone. V and J are TRBV5-6 and TRBJ1-3; no firm D call. Germline CDR1 is SGHDT and CDR2 is YYEEEE. V was pared by 0 bases and J by 4 bases, with 8 bases between. CDR3 length: 14 amino acids. The chain's CDR3 is CASSLVTAGNTIYF. In nucleotides, the CDR3 is TGTGCCAGCAGCTTGGTAACAGCCGGAAACACCATATATTTT.

The rearrangement links TRBV5-6 to TRBJ2-1; D unresolved. The CDR3 has 16 amino acids. The germline V gene has CDR1 SGHDT and CDR2 YYEEEE. Trimming shortened V by 0 bases and J by 3 bases, and 13 bases separated the two germline ends. CDR3 coding DNA: TGTGCCAGCAGCTTGGATCTGGGCCGAGTCTACAATGAGCAGTTCTTC. Protein product: CASSLDLGRVYNEQFF.

The V call is TRBV5-6, the J call TRBJ1-1; D unresolved. The CDR3 has 14 amino acids. The germline gives CDR1 SGHDT, CDR2 YYEEEE. Between the trimmed V and J ends, which lost 9 bases and 2 bases, there was a span of 17 bases. The DNA for the CDR3 is TGTGCCACCATGAAATCCGCGCCAAACACTGAAGCTTTCTTT. It translates to CATMKSAPNTEAFF.

This clone has a handful of counts. V is TRBV5-1 and J is TRBJ2-7, with 10 nucleotides matching TRBD1. J was trimmed by 6 bases and V by 4 bases; bases with no gene match: 10. CDR3 length: 15 amino acids. The germline V gene has CDR1 SGHRS and CDR2 YFSETQ. The CDR3 sequence is CASSPGQGLFFEQYF. CDR3 nucleotides: TGCGCCAGCAGCCCGGGACAGGGGTTGTTCTTCGAGCAGTACTTC.

V usage is TRBV2 and J usage is TRBJ1-6; D call uncertain. In germline, CDR1 is SNHLY, CDR2 FYNNEI. This CDR3 spans 13 amino acids. Trimming stripped 3 bases from V and 3 bases from J, with 3 bases between. CDR3 residues: CASSDYYNSPLHF. In DNA, the CDR3 is TGTGCCAGCAGTGATTACTATAATTCACCCCTCCACTTT. Supplemented by reference TRBV2 and TRBJ1-6, the full variable domain reads EPEVTQTPSHQVTQMGQEVILRCVPISNHLYFYWYRQILGQKVEFLVSFYNNEISEKSEIFDDQFSVERPDGSNFTLKIRSTKLEDSAMYFCASSDYYNSPLHFGNGTRLTVT.

The CDR3 is CAWAGLGRNEKLFF. CDR3 nucleotide sequence: TGTGCCTGGGCCGGGTTGGGGAGAAATGAAAAACTGTTTTTT. The rearrangement joins TRBV30 to TRBJ1-4; no clear D. The CDR3 totals 14 residues. Trimming removed 5 bases at V and 5 bases at J, with 15 bases between. Germline CDR1 GTSNPN, CDR2 SVGIG (reference sequence).